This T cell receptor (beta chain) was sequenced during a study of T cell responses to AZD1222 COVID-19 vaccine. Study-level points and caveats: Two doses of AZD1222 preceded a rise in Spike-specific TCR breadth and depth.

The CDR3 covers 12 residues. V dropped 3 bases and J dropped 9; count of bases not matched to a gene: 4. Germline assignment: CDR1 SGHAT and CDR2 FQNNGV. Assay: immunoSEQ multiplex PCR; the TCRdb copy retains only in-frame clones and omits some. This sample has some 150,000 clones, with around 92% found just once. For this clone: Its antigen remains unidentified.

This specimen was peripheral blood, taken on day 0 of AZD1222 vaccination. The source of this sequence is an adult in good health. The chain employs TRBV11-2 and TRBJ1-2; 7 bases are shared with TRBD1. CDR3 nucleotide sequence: TGTGCCAGCAGCTTTCGACAGGGCAGCTACACCTTC. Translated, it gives CASSFRQGSYTF. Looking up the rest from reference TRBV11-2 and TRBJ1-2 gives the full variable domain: EAGVAQSPRYKIIEKRQSVAFWCNPISGHATLYWYQQILGQGPKLLIQFQNNGVVDDSQLPKDRFSAERLKGVDSTLKIQPAKLEDSAVYLCASSFRQGSYTFGSGTRLTVV.